The source of this TCR beta chain is a study of blood T cell repertoires in COVID-19. The overall study: Samples representing acute and convalescent COVID-19 were sourced from the United States, Italy and Spain.

Assay: immunoSEQ multiplex PCR; the TCRdb copy retains only in-frame clones and omits some. The data show over 200,000 clones, with 87% seen just once and 10% to 15% held by the top ten. There are a few counts of this clone. There are 13 residues in the CDR3. The germline CDR1 and CDR2 sequences are LNHDA and SQIVND (reference sequence). V lost 8 bases, J lost 6 bases, and 6 bases stayed unmatched. This receptor was obtained from a woman aged 18-29 years who had recovered from COVID-19. Specimen: peripheral blood. This chain connects TRBV19 to TRBJ2-2, with 7 bases matching TRBD1. The CDR3 DNA is TGTGCCAGTGGGACAGCCGCGTCCGGGGAGCTGTTTTTT. It yields the protein CASGTAASGELFF.